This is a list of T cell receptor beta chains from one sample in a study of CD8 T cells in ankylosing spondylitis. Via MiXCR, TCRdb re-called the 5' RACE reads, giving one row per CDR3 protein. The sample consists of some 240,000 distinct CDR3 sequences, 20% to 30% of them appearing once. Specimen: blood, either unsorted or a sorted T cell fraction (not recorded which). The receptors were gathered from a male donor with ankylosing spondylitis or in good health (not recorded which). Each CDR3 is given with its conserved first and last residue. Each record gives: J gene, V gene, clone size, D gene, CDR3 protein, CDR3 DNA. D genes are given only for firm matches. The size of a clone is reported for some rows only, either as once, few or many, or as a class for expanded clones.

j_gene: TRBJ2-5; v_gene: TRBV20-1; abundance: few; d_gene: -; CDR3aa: CSARITGAETQYF; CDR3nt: TGCAGTGCTAGAATTACGGGAGCCGAGACCCAGTACTTC
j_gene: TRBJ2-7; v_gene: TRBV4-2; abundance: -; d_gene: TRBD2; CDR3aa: CASSFSGEGLYEQYF; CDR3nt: TGTGCCAGCAGCTTTAGCGGGGAAGGGCTCTACGAGCAGTACTTC
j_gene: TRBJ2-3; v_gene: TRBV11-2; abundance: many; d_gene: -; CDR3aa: CASSLASLTTDTQYF; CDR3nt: TGTGCCAGCAGCTTAGCCTCCCTAACAACAGATACGCAGTATTTT
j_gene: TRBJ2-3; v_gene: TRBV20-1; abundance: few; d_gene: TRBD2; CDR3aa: CSATTSGGVPDTQYF; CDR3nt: TGCAGTGCCACCACTAGCGGGGGGGTTCCAGATACGCAGTATTTT
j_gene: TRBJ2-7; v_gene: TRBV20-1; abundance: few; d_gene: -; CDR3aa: CSARPPGSAYEQYF; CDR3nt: TGCAGTGCTAGACCCCCGGGGTCGGCCTACGAGCAGTACTTC
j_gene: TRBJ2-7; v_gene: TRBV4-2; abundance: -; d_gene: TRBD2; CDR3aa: CASSPRGVRYEQYF; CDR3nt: TGTGCCAGCAGCCCACGGGGGGTGAGGTACGAGCAGTACTTC
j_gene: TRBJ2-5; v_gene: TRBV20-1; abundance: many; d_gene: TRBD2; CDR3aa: CSARDERGAQETQYF; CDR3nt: TGCAGTGCTAGAGACGAGCGGGGGGCTCAAGAGACCCAGTACTTC
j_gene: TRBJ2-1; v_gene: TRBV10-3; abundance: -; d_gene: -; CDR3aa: CAISGVTDNEQFF; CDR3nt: TGTGCCATCAGTGGGGTGACGGACAATGAGCAGTTCTTC
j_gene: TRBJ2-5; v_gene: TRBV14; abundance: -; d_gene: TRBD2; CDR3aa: CASSLWGGQETQYF; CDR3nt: TGTGCCAGCAGCCTCTGGGGGGGACAAGAGACCCAGTACTTC
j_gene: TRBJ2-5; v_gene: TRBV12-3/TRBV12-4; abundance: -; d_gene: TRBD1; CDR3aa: CASSILGDSQETQYF; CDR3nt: TGTGCCAGCAGCATCCTCGGGGACAGCCAAGAGACCCAGTACTTC
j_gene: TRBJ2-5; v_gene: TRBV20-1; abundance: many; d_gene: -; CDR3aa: CSARDTEETQYF; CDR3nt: TGCAGTGCTAGAGATACGGAAGAGACCCAGTACTTC
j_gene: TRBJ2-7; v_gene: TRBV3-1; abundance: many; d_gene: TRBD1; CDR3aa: CASSRDSTISYEQYF; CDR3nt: TGTGCCAGCAGCCGGGACAGTACAATTTCCTACGAGCAGTACTTC
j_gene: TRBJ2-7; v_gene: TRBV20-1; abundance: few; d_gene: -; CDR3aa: CSARTDTPGEQYF; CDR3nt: TGCAGTGCCCGTACGGACACCCCTGGCGAGCAGTACTTC
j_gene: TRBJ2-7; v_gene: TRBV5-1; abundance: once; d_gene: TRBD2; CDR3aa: CASSVVAGGTYEQYF; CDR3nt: TGCGCCAGCAGCGTAGTAGCGGGAGGGACCTACGAGCAGTACTTC
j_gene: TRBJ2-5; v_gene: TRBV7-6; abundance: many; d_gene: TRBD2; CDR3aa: CASSPDGLAETQYF; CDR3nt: TGTGCCAGCAGCCCAGATGGACTAGCGGAGACCCAGTACTTC
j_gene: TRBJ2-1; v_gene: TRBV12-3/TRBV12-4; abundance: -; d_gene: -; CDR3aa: CASNLGRYNEQFF; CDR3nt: TGTGCCAGCAACCTCGGACGGTACAATGAGCAGTTCTTC
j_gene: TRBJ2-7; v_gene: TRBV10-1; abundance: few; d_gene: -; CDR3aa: CANFSDRFYEQYF; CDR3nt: TGCGCCAATTTCTCGGACAGATTCTACGAGCAGTACTTC
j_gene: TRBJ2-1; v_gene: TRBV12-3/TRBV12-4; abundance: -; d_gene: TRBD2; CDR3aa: CASSLRSRFGTSGQVHNEQFF; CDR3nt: TGTGCCAGCAGTTTAAGGTCCAGGTTTGGGACTAGCGGGCAAGTCCACAATGAGCAGTTCTTC
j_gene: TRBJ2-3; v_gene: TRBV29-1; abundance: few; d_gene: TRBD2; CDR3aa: CSVLAGGWDTQYF; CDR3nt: TGCAGCGTTCTAGCGGGGGGGTGGGATACGCAGTATTTT
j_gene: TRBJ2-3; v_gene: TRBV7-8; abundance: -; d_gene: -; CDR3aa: CASSLGLRTSTDTQYF; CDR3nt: TGTGCCAGCAGCTTAGGGCTCAGGACTAGCACAGATACGCAGTATTTT
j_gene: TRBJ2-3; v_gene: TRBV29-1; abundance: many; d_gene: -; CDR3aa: CSVGRVVTDTQYF; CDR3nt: TGCAGCGTTGGAAGAGTTGTCACAGATACGCAGTATTTT
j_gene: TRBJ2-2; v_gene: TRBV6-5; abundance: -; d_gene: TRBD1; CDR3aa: CASSYLTGGRTGELFF; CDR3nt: TGTGCCAGCAGTTACCTTACAGGGGGACGCACCGGGGAGCTGTTTTTT
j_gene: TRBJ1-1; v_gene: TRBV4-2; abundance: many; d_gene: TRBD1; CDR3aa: CASSQDSGTENTEAFF; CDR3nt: TGTGCCAGCAGCCAAGATTCCGGGACAGAGAACACTGAAGCTTTCTTT
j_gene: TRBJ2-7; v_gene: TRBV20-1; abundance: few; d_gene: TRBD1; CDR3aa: CSASDPAGTVTYEQYF; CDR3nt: TGCAGTGCTAGCGACCCCGCCGGGACAGTTACCTACGAGCAGTACTTC
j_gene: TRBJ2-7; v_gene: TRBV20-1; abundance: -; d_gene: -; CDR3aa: CSASGSGTEQYF; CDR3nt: TGCAGTGCCTCTGGGTCGGGGACAGAGCAGTACTTC
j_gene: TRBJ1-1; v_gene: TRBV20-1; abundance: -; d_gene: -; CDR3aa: CSASTGAANTEAFF; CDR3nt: TGCAGTGCTAGTACGGGGGCGGCGAACACTGAAGCTTTCTTT
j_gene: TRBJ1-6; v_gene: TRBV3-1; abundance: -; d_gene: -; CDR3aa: CASSRGPGDSPLHF; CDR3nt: TGTGCCAGCAGCCGCGGACCCGGGGATTCACCCCTCCACTTT
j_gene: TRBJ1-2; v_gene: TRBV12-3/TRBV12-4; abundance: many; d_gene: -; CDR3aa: CASCGVSANYGYTF; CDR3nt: TGTGCCAGCTGCGGGGTCTCGGCCAACTATGGCTACACCTTC
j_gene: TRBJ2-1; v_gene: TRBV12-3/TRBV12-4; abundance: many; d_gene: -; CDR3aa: CASSPRTSSYNEQFF; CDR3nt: TGTGCCAGCAGTCCCCGCACGAGCTCCTACAATGAGCAGTTCTTC
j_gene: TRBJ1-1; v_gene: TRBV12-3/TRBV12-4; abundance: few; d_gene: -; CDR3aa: CASRSGGLTAFF; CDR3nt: TGTGCCAGCAGATCGGGAGGGTTAACAGCTTTCTTT
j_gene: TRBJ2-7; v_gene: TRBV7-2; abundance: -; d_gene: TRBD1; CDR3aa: CASSRRQGMGTYEQYF; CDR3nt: TGTGCCAGCAGCCGCCGACAGGGGATGGGGACCTACGAGCAGTACTTC
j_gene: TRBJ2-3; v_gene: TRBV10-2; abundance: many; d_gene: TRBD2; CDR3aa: CASSEVAGGPGAYF; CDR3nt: TGCGCCAGCAGTGAGGTAGCGGGGGGGCCGGGTGCGTATTTT
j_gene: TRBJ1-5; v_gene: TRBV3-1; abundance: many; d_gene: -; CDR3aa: CASSQGPNQPQHF; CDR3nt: TGTGCCAGCAGCCAGGGGCCCAATCAGCCCCAGCATTTT
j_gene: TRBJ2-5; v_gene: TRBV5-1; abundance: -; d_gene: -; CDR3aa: CASSLQGWWETQYF; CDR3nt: TGCGCCAGCAGCTTACAGGGATGGTGGGAGACCCAGTACTTC
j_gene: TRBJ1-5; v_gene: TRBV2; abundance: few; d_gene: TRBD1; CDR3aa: CASSGQGSQPQHF; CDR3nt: TGTGCCAGCAGTGGACAGGGGTCCCAGCCCCAGCATTTT